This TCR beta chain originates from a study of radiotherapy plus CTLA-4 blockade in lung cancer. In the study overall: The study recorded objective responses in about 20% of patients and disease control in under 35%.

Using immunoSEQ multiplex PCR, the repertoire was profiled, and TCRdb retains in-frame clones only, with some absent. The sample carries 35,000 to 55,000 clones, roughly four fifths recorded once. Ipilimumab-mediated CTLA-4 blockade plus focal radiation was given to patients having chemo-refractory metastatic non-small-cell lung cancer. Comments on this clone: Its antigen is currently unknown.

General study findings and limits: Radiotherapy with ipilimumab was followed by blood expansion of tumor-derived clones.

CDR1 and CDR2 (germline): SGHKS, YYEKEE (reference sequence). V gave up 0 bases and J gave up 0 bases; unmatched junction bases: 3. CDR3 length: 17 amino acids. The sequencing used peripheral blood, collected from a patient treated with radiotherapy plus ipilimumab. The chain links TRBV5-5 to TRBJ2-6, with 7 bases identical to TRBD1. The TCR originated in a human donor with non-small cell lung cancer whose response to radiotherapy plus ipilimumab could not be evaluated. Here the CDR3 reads CASSLVQGNSGANVLTF. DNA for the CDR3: TGTGCCAGCAGCTTGGTACAGGGGAACTCTGGGGCCAACGTCCTGACTTTC.